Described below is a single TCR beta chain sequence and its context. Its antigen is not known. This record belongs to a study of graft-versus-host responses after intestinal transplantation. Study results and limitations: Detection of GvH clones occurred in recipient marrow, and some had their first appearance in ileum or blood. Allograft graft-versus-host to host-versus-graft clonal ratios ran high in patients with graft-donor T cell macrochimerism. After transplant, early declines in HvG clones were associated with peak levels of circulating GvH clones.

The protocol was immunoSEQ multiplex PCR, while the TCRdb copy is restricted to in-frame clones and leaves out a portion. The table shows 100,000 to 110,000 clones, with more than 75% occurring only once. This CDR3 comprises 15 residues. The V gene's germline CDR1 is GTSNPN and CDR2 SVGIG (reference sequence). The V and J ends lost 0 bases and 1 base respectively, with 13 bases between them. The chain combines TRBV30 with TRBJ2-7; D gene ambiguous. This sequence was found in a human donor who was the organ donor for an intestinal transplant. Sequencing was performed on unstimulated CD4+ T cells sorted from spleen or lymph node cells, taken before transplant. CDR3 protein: CAWSVSYDVSYEQYF. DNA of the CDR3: TGTGCCTGGAGTGTTTCGTACGACGTTTCCTACGAGCAGTACTTC.